The TCR beta chain described here comes from a study of PD-1 blockade in classical Hodgkin lymphoma. Overall study results and limits: Complete responders matched newly diagnosed patients in baseline diversity. Individuals initiating nivolumab under 1 year after ASCT were excluded. Newly diagnosed patients were reported to start with lower TCR diversity than healthy donors.

This CDR3 is built from 17 residues. In germline, CDR1 is SGHTS, CDR2 YDEGEE. V was pared by 2 bases and J by 2 bases, with 6 bases of the junction left unmatched. Clones were sequenced by immunoSEQ multiplex PCR, and TCRdb holds only the in-frame ones, with some missing. The sample yields 43,000 or so clones, 78% seen once. Concerning this clone itself: Its specificity is not known.

The time point here: cycle 4 day 1 (C4D1), after around six weeks of nivolumab. Autologous stem cell transplantation was followed by relapse in every patient, and brentuximab vedotin exposure varied. Each best response was a complete response, a partial response or progressive disease. This TCR derives from a human donor with classical Hodgkin lymphoma. The chain has TRBV5-8 and TRBJ1-4; 10 bases are shared with TRBD1. This specimen was peripheral blood mononuclear cells (PBMCs), taken before the fourth cycle of nivolumab. The CDR3 reads CASSLTGQGRTNEKLFF. The CDR3 bases are TGTGCCAGCAGCTTAACGGGACAGGGGAGGACTAATGAAAAACTGTTTTTT.